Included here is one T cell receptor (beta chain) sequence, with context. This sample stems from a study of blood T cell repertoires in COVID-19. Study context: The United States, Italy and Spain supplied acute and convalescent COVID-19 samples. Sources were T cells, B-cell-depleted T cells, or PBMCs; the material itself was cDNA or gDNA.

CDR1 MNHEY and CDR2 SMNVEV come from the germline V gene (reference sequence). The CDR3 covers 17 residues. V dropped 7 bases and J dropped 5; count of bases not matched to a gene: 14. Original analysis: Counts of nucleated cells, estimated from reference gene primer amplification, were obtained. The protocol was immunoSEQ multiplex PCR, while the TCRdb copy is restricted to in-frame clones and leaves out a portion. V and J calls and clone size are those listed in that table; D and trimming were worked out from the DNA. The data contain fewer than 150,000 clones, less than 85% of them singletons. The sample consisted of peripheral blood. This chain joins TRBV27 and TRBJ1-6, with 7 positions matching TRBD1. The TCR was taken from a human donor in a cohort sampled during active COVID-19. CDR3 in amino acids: CASKIHAWTGDNSPLHF. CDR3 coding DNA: TGTGCCAGCAAAATCCACGCATGGACAGGAGATAATTCACCCCTCCACTTT.